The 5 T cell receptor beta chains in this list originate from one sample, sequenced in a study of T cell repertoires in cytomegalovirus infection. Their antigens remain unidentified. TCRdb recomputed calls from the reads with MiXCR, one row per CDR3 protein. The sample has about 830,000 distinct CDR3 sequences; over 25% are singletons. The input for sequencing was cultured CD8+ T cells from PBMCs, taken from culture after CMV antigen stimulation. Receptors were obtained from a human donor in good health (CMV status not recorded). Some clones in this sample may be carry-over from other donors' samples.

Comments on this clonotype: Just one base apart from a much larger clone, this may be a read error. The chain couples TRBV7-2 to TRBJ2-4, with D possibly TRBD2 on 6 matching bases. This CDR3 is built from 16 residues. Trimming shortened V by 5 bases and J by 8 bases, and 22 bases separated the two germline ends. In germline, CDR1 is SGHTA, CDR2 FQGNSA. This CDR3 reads CASSHSGLKSGDIQYF. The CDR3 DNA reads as TGTGCCAGCAGCCATTCGGGACTTAAATCGGGGGACATTCAGTACTTC.

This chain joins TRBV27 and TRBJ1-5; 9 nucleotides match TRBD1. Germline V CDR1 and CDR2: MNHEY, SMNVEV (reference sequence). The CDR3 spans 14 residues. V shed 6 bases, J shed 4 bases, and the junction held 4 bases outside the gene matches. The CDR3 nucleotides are TGTGCCAGCAGCTATGGGACAGGGAATCAGCCCCAGCATTTT. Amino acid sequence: CASSYGTGNQPQHF.

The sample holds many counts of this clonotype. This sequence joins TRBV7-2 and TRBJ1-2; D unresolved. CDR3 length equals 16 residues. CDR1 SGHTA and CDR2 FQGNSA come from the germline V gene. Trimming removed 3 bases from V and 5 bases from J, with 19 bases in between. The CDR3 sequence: CASSLSATGLSYGYTF. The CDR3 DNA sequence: TGTGCCAGCAGCTTGAGTGCTACGGGCCTGAGTTATGGCTACACCTTC.

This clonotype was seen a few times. The CDR3 nucleotides read TGTGCCATCAGTGTGGCCGGGACAGGAGAAGAGACCCAGTACTTC. Its translation is CAISVAGTGEETQYF. This chain connects TRBV10-3 to TRBJ2-5; TRBD1 aligns across 8 bases. The junction had 7 bases not matched to a gene; V was cut back by 4 bases and J by 3 bases. The CDR3 has 15 amino acids. Germline CDR1 ENHRY, CDR2 SYGVKD.

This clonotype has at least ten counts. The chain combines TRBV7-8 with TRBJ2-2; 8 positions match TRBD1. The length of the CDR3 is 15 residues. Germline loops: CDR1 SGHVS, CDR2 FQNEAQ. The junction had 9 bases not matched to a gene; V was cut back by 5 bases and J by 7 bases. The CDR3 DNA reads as TGTGCCAGCAGCACCTCAGGACAGGGCGGCGGGGAGCTGTTTTTT. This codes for CASSTSGQGGGELFF.